These 15 T cell receptor beta chains originate from one sample sequenced in a study of early stage breast cancer tumors. The table came from immunoSEQ multiplex PCR; TCRdb's copy has only in-frame clones and leaves some out. The repertoire holds roughly 60,000 clones, with around 80% as singletons. The sequenced sample consisted of blood. Source of these receptors: a person aged 30 to 40 with breast cancer.

The chain combines TRBV19 with TRBJ2-3; D gene ambiguous. V gave up 1 base and J gave up 1 base, with 6 bases separating them. This CDR3 has 14 amino acids. The germline V gene encodes CDR1 LNHDA and CDR2 SQIVND (reference sequence). In DNA, the CDR3 is TGTGCCAGTAGTATAGCCGTCCGCACAGATACGCAGTATTTT. Protein product: CASSIAVRTDTQYF.

The rearrangement joins TRBV29-1 to TRBJ2-7; perhaps D is TRBD1 or TRBD2 (5 bases each). The CDR3 is made up of 14 amino acids. Germline CDR1 and CDR2: SQVTM and ANQGSEA. V was pared by 5 bases and J by 3 bases, with 17 bases between. CDR3 sequence reads: CSVRTLRGYYEQYF. The CDR3 DNA sequence: TGCAGCGTTAGGACTTTAAGGGGTTACTACGAGCAGTACTTC.

This chain joins TRBV11-3 and TRBJ1-1, with D unresolved. Germline-derived CDR1 and CDR2 are SGHNT and YENEEA. This CDR3 is 13 amino acids long. V lost 1 base, J lost 1 base, and 4 bases lay in between. This CDR3 reads CASSLAGNTEAFF. CDR3 in DNA: TGTGCCAGCAGCTTAGCAGGGAACACTGAAGCTTTCTTT.

This chain joins TRBV5-8 and TRBJ1-5, with unresolved D. This CDR3 spans 14 amino acids. Germline loops: CDR1 SGHTS, CDR2 YDEGEE. V was shortened by 2 bases and J by 3 bases, with 9 bases between the two germline ends. For the CDR3, the DNA is TGTGCCAGCAGCTTACGGACTCCCAATCAGCCCCAGCATTTT. Residues: CASSLRTPNQPQHF.

The DNA for the CDR3 is TGTGCCAGCAGCTTGGTTGGGAGGGGATCCTCCTACGAGCAGTACTTC. Translating gives CASSLVGRGSSYEQYF. The genes are TRBV5-8 and TRBJ2-7, with 7 nucleotides matching TRBD2. The CDR3 length is 16 residues. Germline V CDR1 and CDR2: SGHTS, YDEGEE. V lost 0 bases, J lost 0 bases, and 6 bases stayed unmatched.

The chain uses TRBV7-9 and TRBJ1-2; D remains unclear. The length of the CDR3 is 13 residues. The germline V gene encodes CDR1 SEHNR and CDR2 FQNEAQ (reference sequence). Trimming removed 0 bases from V and 6 bases from J, with 8 bases in between. The CDR3 loop is CASSLALRDGYTF. The CDR3 DNA reads TGTGCCAGCAGCTTAGCGCTTCGGGATGGCTACACCTTC.

The V call is TRBV19, the J call TRBJ2-4; D unresolved. The germline gives CDR1 LNHDA, CDR2 SQIVND (reference sequence). Deletions cut 3 bases from V and 0 bases from J, with 15 bases between. This CDR3 contains 17 residues. CDR3 protein: CASSILGQALAKNIQYF. DNA of the CDR3: TGTGCCAGTAGTATCCTTGGTCAGGCTTTAGCCAAAAACATTCAGTACTTC. Variable domain in full (rest from reference TRBV19 and TRBJ2-4): DGGITQSPKYLFRKEGQNVTLSCEQNLNHDAMYWYRQDPGQGLRLIYYSQIVNDFQKGDIAEGYSVSREKKESFPLTVTSAQKNPTAFYLCASSILGQALAKNIQYFGAGTRLSVL.

A single count supports this clone. The chain joins TRBV7-8 to TRBJ2-2; 9 bases match TRBD2. This CDR3 has 15 residues. The junction had 9 bases not matched to a gene; V was cut back by 9 bases and J by 4 bases. Germline loops: CDR1 SGHVS, CDR2 FQNEAQ. Here the CDR3 DNA reads TGTGCCAGTAATCCGCGGGAGGGCCCCACCGGGGAGCTGTTTTTT. As protein: CASNPREGPTGELFF.

This sequence joins TRBV30 and TRBJ2-1; 12 bases map to TRBD2. Looked up from germline, CDR1 is GTSNPN and CDR2 is SVGIG (reference sequence). The CDR3 length is 17 residues. V was pared by 2 bases and J by 1 base, with 6 bases of the junction left unmatched. CDR3 DNA sequence: TGTGCCTGGAGTCGGACTAGCGGGACAACTTCCTACAATGAGCAGTTCTTC. Translated: CAWSRTSGTTSYNEQFF.

V usage is TRBV4-1 and J usage is TRBJ1-5; the D is unclear. The germline V gene encodes CDR1 MGHRA and CDR2 YSYEKL. V was trimmed by 6 bases and J by 7 bases, leaving 25 bases between them. The CDR3 spans 17 residues. The CDR3 bases are TGCGCCAGCAGTCCAAGTTCGTCGGCAACCCTAACCCAGCCCCAGCATTTT. As protein: CASSPSSSATLTQPQHF.

This chain joins TRBV13 and TRBJ2-1; 7 nucleotides align to TRBD1. Germline trimming cut 8 bases from V and 9 bases from J; bases unmatched to any gene: 16. The CDR3 has 15 amino acids. Germline CDR1 reads PRHDT; CDR2 reads FYEKMQ (reference sequence). The CDR3 spells CASGIGTAQWGEQFF. The CDR3 bases are TGTGCCAGCGGTATCGGGACAGCCCAATGGGGTGAGCAGTTCTTC.

V usage is TRBV6-1 and J usage is TRBJ2-5, with TRBD2 identical over 9 bases. This CDR3 has 15 residues. V lost 3 bases to trimming and J lost 5 bases; unmatched junction nucleotides: 7. CDR1 MNHNS and CDR2 SASEGT come from the germline V gene. CDR3 amino acids: CASSESSGNVETQYF. The DNA of the CDR3 is TGTGCCAGCAGTGAGTCTAGCGGGAATGTCGAGACCCAGTACTTC.

CDR3 sequence reads: CAWSRRRGPPNYGYTF. As DNA, the CDR3 is TGTGCCTGGAGTAGGAGGAGGGGTCCACCCAACTATGGCTACACCTTC. The chain has TRBV30 and TRBJ1-2; D is perhaps TRBD1 (5 bases). Germline loops: CDR1 GTSNPN, CDR2 SVGIG (reference sequence). V lost 2 bases and J lost 2, with 18 bases in between. CDR3 size: 16 residues.

V is TRBV4-2 and J is TRBJ2-3, with 9 nucleotides matching TRBD2. The ends lost 1 base at V and 4 bases at J; junction bases unmatched: 15. The CDR3 contains 19 residues. Per germline, CDR1 LGHNA and CDR2 YNFKEQ. Here the CDR3 DNA reads TGTGCCAGCAGCCAAGTCCGTCGGCTAGCGGGAATGGGGGCAGATACGCAGTATTTT. Amino acids: CASSQVRRLAGMGADTQYF.

The chain has TRBV18 and TRBJ1-4; TRBD1 matches 7 bases. After removal of 5 bases from V and 3 bases from J, the junction contained 3 bases not matched to a gene. Per the germline V gene, CDR1 is KGHSH and CDR2 is LQKENI. CDR3 size: 14 residues. CDR3 loop: CASSSGTANEKLFF. The CDR3 bases are TGTGCCAGCTCAAGCGGGACAGCTAATGAAAAACTGTTTTTT.